Shown below are 20 T cell receptor beta chains from a single sample sequenced in a study of T cells in Graves' hyperthyroidism and ophthalmopathy. Amplification of TCR beta CDR3 regions used RNA as the template. First-round RT-PCR of the TCR CDR3 relied on the HTBI primer set. TCRdb re-analysed the multiplex PCR reads in MiXCR, keeping a single row per CDR3 protein. The sample yields some 740,000 distinct CDR3 sequences, less than 15% seen once. The sequencing sample was made of blood. These receptors came from a young woman with Graves' hyperthyroidism.

This clonotype was observed a handful of times. The chain links TRBV3-1 to TRBJ1-2; 10 bases are shared with TRBD1. Per the germline V gene, CDR1 is LGHDT and CDR2 is YNNKEL (reference sequence). The V gene end was trimmed by 6 bases and the J gene end by 3 bases; junction bases not matched to a gene: 13. CDR3 length: 17 residues. The CDR3 nucleotides are TGTGCCAGCAGTGGGTTGGGACAGGGGAAAGTGCACTATGGCTACACCTTC. Translated, it gives CASSGLGQGKVHYGYTF.

This clonotype has only a few counts. The chain uses TRBV6-1 and TRBJ2-3; tentative D call: TRBD1 (6 bases). CDR1 is MNHNS, CDR2 SASEGT, per germline. CDR3 size: 13 residues. Trimming took 6 bases from V and 4 from J, leaving 11 bases between them. The CDR3 sequence is CASRLQGPDTQYF. CDR3 DNA: TGTGCCAGCAGGCTCCAGGGGCCAGATACGCAGTATTTT.

This clonotype was detected many times. The CDR3 loop reads CASSEYSEAFF. The CDR3 DNA reads as TGTGCCAGCAGTGAATACAGTGAAGCTTTCTTT. The gene calls are TRBV6-1 and TRBJ1-1, with D uncertain. V lost 2 bases to trimming and J lost 7 bases, with 5 bases between them. The CDR3 loop spans 11 amino acids. Per the germline V gene, CDR1 is MNHNS and CDR2 is SASEGT.

This clonotype was counted between two and nine times. This chain uses TRBV13 with TRBJ2-1; the match to TRBD2 covers 10 bases. There are 16 residues in the CDR3. Looked up from germline, CDR1 is PRHDT and CDR2 is FYEKMQ (reference sequence). V dropped 4 bases and J dropped 5; count of bases not matched to a gene: 8. In nucleotides, the CDR3 is TGTGCCAGCAGCTCCTATCTAGCGGGAGACGACAATGAGCAGTTCTTC. It yields the protein CASSSYLAGDDNEQFF.

In its sample, this clonotype was seen many times. The J gene is TRBJ2-6, the V gene TRBV2, with 13 bases identical to TRBD2. V lost 7 bases to trimming and J lost 0 bases; unmatched junction nucleotides: 6. This CDR3 contains 18 residues. Germline-derived CDR1 and CDR2 are SNHLY and FYNNEI. CDR3 residues: CASMGTSGINSGANVLTF. The DNA of the CDR3 is TGTGCCAGCATGGGGACTAGCGGGATTAACTCTGGGGCCAACGTCCTGACTTTC.

The V and J genes are TRBV12-3 or TRBV12-4 and TRBJ2-5; 8 bases line up with TRBD1. This CDR3 is built from 15 residues. V lost 5 bases and J lost 2; bases outside the gene matches: 7. CDR3 amino acids: CASSIRNRGQETQYF. The CDR3 region has the DNA TGTGCCAGCAGTATTAGGAACAGGGGGCAAGAGACCCAGTACTTC.

The table lists this clonotype with many counts. Germline is not matched at one junction end, which may reflect a read error. The chain has TRBV20-1 and TRBJ2-3; TRBD2 agrees at 7 bases. Germline CDR1 and CDR2: DFQATT and SNEGSKA (reference sequence). The CDR3 extends over 13 amino acids. The CDR3: CSAREGRADTQYF. As DNA, the CDR3 is TGCAGTGCTCGAGAGGGGAGGGCAGATACGCAGTATTTT.

This clonotype has a handful of counts. The chain carries TRBV28 and TRBJ2-2, with TRBD2 matching over 9 bases. Germline lookup yields CDR1 MDHEN and CDR2 SYDVKM. This CDR3 spans 18 amino acids. V was clipped by 1 base and J by 5 bases; unmatched bases: 11. This chain's CDR3 is CASSLFGSGSWGTGELFF. The CDR3 coding sequence is TGTGCCAGCAGTTTATTCGGTAGCGGGAGCTGGGGGACCGGGGAGCTGTTTTTT.

The chain combines TRBV30 with TRBJ2-2, with a tentative D call TRBD2 (5 bases). The V and J ends lost 3 bases and 0 bases respectively, with 17 bases between them. The CDR3 loop spans 17 amino acids. The germline V gene has CDR1 GTSNPN and CDR2 SVGIG (reference sequence). The CDR3 sequence is CAWSRGQEDANTGELFF. The CDR3 bases are TGTGCCTGGAGCCGGGGTCAAGAGGACGCGAACACCGGGGAGCTGTTTTTT.

This clonotype was picked up many times. The rearrangement uses TRBV27 and TRBJ2-1; D gene uncertain. This CDR3 has 14 residues. Germline assignment: CDR1 MNHEY and CDR2 SMNVEV (reference sequence). The V gene lost 3 bases and the J gene lost 6 bases, with 12 bases spanning the gap. CDR3 sequence reads: CASSLVSISNEQFF. The CDR3, as DNA: TGTGCCAGCAGTTTGGTCTCTATCAGCAATGAGCAGTTCTTC.

This clonotype was seen repeatedly, ten times or more. The chain carries TRBV7-9 and TRBJ1-3, with no clear D. The CDR3 covers 13 residues. V was clipped by 1 base and J by 2 bases, with 3 bases between them. Germline assignment: CDR1 SEHNR and CDR2 FQNEAQ (reference sequence). As DNA, the CDR3 is TGTGCCAGCAGCTTAGGCGCTGGAAACACCATATATTTT. Protein: CASSLGAGNTIYF.

The chain is built from TRBV9 and TRBJ2-2; 7 bases fit TRBD2. CDR1 is SGDLS and CDR2 is YYNGEE in the germline V gene. This CDR3 is 15 amino acids long. The junction had 6 bases not matched to a gene; V was cut back by 0 bases and J by 7 bases. The CDR3 here is CASSVVAGRDGELFF. The CDR3 DNA reads as TGTGCCAGCAGCGTAGTAGCAGGGAGGGACGGGGAGCTGTTTTTT. The full variable domain, in which reference TRBV9 and TRBJ2-2 provide the parts outside the CDR3, is DSGVTQTPKHLITATGQRVTLRCSPRSGDLSVYWYQQSLDQGLQFLIQYYNGEERAKGNILERFSAQQFPDLHSELNLSSLELGDSALYFCASSVVAGRDGELFFGEGSRLTVL.

The table lists this clonotype with many counts. The chain has TRBV4-3 and TRBJ1-6; TRBD1 is a possible D gene (5 bases). CDR3 length: 16 amino acids. Germline V gene lookup returns CDR1 LGHNA and CDR2 YSLEER. V shed 0 bases and J shed 8 bases, with 14 bases lying between them. The CDR3 spells CASSQDSTIGDSPLHF. The CDR3 DNA follows: TGCGCCAGCAGCCAAGATAGCACTATAGGGGATTCACCCCTCCACTTT.

There are many counts of this clonotype. The chain couples TRBV29-1 to TRBJ2-1; the D is unclear. The CDR3 runs 14 residues. Germline V gene data show CDR1 as SQVTM and CDR2 as ANQGSEA. The V end was cut by 6 bases, the J end by 0 bases, with 12 bases between. In nucleotides, the CDR3 is TGCAGCGTCGCCCCCCGAGGCTCCTACAATGAGCAGTTCTTC. As protein: CSVAPRGSYNEQFF.

On this clonotype: One end of the junction fails to match germline, which may point to a read error. The chain employs TRBV20-1 and TRBJ1-1; the match to TRBD1 covers 9 bases. The germline gives CDR1 DFQATT, CDR2 SNEGSKA (reference sequence). The length of the CDR3 is 14 residues. CDR3 amino acids: CSAGDRGTNTEAFF. The CDR3 nucleotides read TGCAGTGCTGGAGACAGGGGGACGAACACTGAAGCTTTCTTT.

This clonotype was seen more than once but under ten times. This chain joins TRBV5-6 and TRBJ2-6; D call uncertain. Germline assignment: CDR1 SGHDT and CDR2 YYEEEE. Between the trimmed V and J ends, which lost 4 bases and 4 bases, there was a span of 15 bases. CDR3 length equals 16 residues. CDR3: CASSLLGSKGANVLTF. The CDR3 nucleotides read TGTGCCAGCAGCCTCCTCGGGTCGAAGGGGGCCAACGTCCTGACTTTC.

This clonotype showed up many times. The chain carries TRBV6-2 or TRBV6-3 and TRBJ1-4; D remains unclear. Trimming left V 5 bases short and J 8 bases short, with 18 bases between. Germline V gives CDR1 MNHEY, CDR2 SVGEGT. The CDR3 has 15 amino acids. CDR3 DNA sequence: TGTGCCAGCAGTGACCCGGGGAGGTTCCGGGAAAAACTGTTTTTT. Its protein is CASSDPGRFREKLFF.

The gene calls are TRBV7-3 and TRBJ2-1; D gene unclear. V was clipped by 5 bases and J by 5 bases, with 7 bases between them. Per germline, CDR1 SGHTA and CDR2 FQGTGA. The CDR3 contains 12 residues. The CDR3 DNA sequence: TGTGCCAGCAGCCAAGATAACAATGAGCAGTTCTTC. Amino acid sequence: CASSQDNNEQFF.

This clonotype has a count of ten or more. This chain links TRBV13 with TRBJ2-7; 10 positions match TRBD1. V shed 5 bases and J 6 bases; nucleotides not matched to a gene: 10. CDR1 and CDR2 from the germline V gene are PRHDT and FYEKMQ (reference sequence). CDR3 length equals 15 residues. CDR3 DNA: TGTGCCAGCAGCCCCGGAAGGGACAGGGGATCCGAGCAGTACTTC. This encodes CASSPGRDRGSEQYF.

This clonotype showed up just a few times. CDR3 amino acids: CASSQFTVGNTEAFF. The CDR3 DNA reads as TGTGCCAGCAGCCAATTCACGGTCGGGAACACTGAAGCTTTCTTT. The chain joins TRBV16 to TRBJ1-1; D gene unclear. V was trimmed by 1 base and J by 1 base, leaving 10 bases between them. CDR3 length equals 15 residues. The germline CDR1 and CDR2 sequences are KGHSY and FQNENV.